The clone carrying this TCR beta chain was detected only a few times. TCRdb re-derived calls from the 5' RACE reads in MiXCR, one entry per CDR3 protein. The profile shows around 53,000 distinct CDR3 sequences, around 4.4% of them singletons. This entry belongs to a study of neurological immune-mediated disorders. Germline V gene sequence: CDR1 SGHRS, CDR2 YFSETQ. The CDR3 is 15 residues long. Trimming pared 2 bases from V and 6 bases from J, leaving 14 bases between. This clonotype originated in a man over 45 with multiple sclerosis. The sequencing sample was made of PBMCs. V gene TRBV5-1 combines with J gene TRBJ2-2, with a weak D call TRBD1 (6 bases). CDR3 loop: CASSFPAGVPGELFF. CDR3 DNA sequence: TGCGCCAGCAGCTTTCCGGCAGGGGTCCCCGGGGAGCTGTTTTTT.